The rows below give T cell receptor beta chains drawn from one sample of a study of blood T cell repertoires in COVID-19. Clones were sequenced by immunoSEQ multiplex PCR, and TCRdb holds only the in-frame ones, with some missing. The sample lists 260,000 or so clones, approximately 89% occurring once. The sample taken for sequencing was PBMCs or T cells enriched from blood (not recorded which). The receptors derive from a woman aged 40 to 49 with acute COVID-19. The conserved cysteine and the conserved F or W are not part of the CDR3 here. Each record gives: D gene, V gene, J gene, CDR3 protein. The D gene is left open where the match is weak.

-,TRBV7-2,TRBJ2-1,ASSLGTPVYNEQF
-,TRBV7-8,TRBJ1-1,ASSLAREYEAF
-,TRBV7-8,TRBJ2-3,ASSLRQGLFQTQY
-,TRBV28,TRBJ2-1,ASSRGNYNEQF
TRBD2,TRBV5-4,TRBJ2-3,ASSDRAGAPDTQY
-,TRBV21-1,TRBJ1-2,ASSWAGDGYT
TRBD2,TRBV7-8,TRBJ2-7,ASSLAGEVYEQY
-,TRBV6-1,TRBJ2-7,ASSEVWTGYEQY
TRBD2,TRBV11-2,TRBJ2-1,ASSSLRLAGAEQF
-,TRBV6-5,TRBJ1-1,ASSYSVAIEHTEAF
-,TRBV28,TRBJ2-7,ATGIQGSSYEQY
TRBD1,TRBV6-5,TRBJ1-5,ASSYSPGGQPQH
-,TRBV5-5,TRBJ1-5,ASSFLGVMDQPQH
-,TRBV30,TRBJ1-5,AWTGDHNQPQH
-,TRBV10-2,TRBJ1-4,ASRESRTANEKLF
TRBD2,TRBV10-1,TRBJ2-1,ASSAAGGNEQF
-,TRBV30,TRBJ1-2,AWSVGAGPSGYT
TRBD2,TRBV10-2,TRBJ2-7,ASNQDPGLAGYEQY
TRBD1,TRBV9,TRBJ2-5,ASSGQGRGGETQY
-,TRBV6-2/TRBV6-3,TRBJ2-7,ASSYGPLEQY
-,TRBV28,TRBJ1-6,ASWVQGKGNSPLH
-,TRBV12-3/TRBV12-4,TRBJ2-1,ASTLWRNEQF
TRBD1,TRBV7-2,TRBJ2-5,ASSRDRGRETQY
TRBD2,TRBV27,TRBJ2-5,ASLRTSGNQETQY